Below, 9 T cell receptor beta chains from the same sample are listed, as sequenced in a study of spatial heterogeneity in lung cancer. Specified time point: sample taken at primary tumor resection. No cell sorting; template was whole RNA from tumor, lung tissue or PBMC. TCRdb redid the calling of the 5' RACE reads with MiXCR, one entry per CDR3 protein. The sample lists a few thousand distinct CDR3 sequences; approximately 20% were seen once. The sample in question was normal lung tissue next to the tumor, obtained at surgery. These receptors all stem from a male donor with early-stage non-small cell lung cancer.

By share, this clonotype counts as large. Because the library targeted alpha chains, this beta chain is an off-target read whose size means little. The chain uses TRBV5-4 and TRBJ2-3; D is tentatively TRBD1 or TRBD2 (6 bases each). Germline V gives CDR1 SGHNT, CDR2 YYREEE (reference sequence). This CDR3 comprises 16 residues. Trimming shortened V by 3 bases and J by 3 bases, and 17 bases separated the two germline ends. CDR3 nucleotides: TGTGCCAGCAGCTCAAGAGGAACGGGGGCTACAGATACGCAGTATTTT. Protein product: CASSSRGTGATDTQYF.

In this sample, this clonotype is medium-sized (0.01 to 0.1%). Since the library was made to target alpha chains, this beta chain is a stray read and its abundance is not meaningful. The rearrangement joins TRBV5-1 to TRBJ2-7; 8 bases are shared with TRBD2. The germline V gene encodes CDR1 SGHRS and CDR2 YFSETQ. With V trimmed by 0 bases and J by 5 bases, 4 bases remained unmatched. The CDR3 spans 14 residues. CDR3 region: CASSLGAGGDEQYF. Written as DNA, the CDR3 is TGCGCCAGCAGCTTGGGGGCGGGAGGAGACGAGCAGTACTTC.

This clonotype is classed as medium-sized. The size of this beta chain means little, since it is a stray read in a library made for alpha chains. The chain joins TRBV29-1 to TRBJ2-1; 14 bases agree with TRBD2. The germline gives CDR1 SQVTM, CDR2 ANQGSEA. V trimming: 6 bases; J trimming: 6 bases; junction bases outside the gene matches: 1. This CDR3 has 13 amino acids. CDR3 protein: CSVGLAGGNEQFF. CDR3 DNA: TGCAGCGTCGGACTAGCGGGAGGCAATGAGCAGTTCTTC.

A word on this clonotype: The size of this beta chain means little, since it is a stray read in a library made for alpha chains. The chain is built from TRBV12-3 or TRBV12-4 and TRBJ2-4, with D unclear. The CDR3 consists of 14 residues. V was trimmed by 6 bases and J by 1 base, leaving 10 bases between them. CDR3 protein: CASREHKAKNIQYF. CDR3 coding DNA: TGTGCCAGCAGGGAACACAAGGCCAAAAACATTCAGTACTTC.

Ten or more counts support this clonotype. The size of this beta chain means little, since it is a stray read in a library made for alpha chains. V is TRBV6-5 and J is TRBJ1-5, with 7 bases identical to TRBD1. This CDR3 comprises 14 residues. V trimming: 5 bases; J trimming: 9 bases; junction bases outside the gene matches: 10. Germline assignment: CDR1 MNHEY and CDR2 SVGAGI. CDR3 nucleotide sequence: TGTGCCAGCAGTGCCGACAGGGACAATTTGCCCCAGCATTTT. Translated: CASSADRDNLPQHF.

This clonotype has ten or more counts. The library was designed around alpha chains, so this beta chain is a stray read whose abundance carries little weight. This chain uses TRBV11-1 with TRBJ2-1; TRBD2 matches 15 bases. Per the germline V gene, CDR1 is SGHAT and CDR2 is FQDESV (reference sequence). This CDR3 region has 15 residues. After removal of 4 bases from V and 9 bases from J, the junction contained 4 bases not matched to a gene. CDR3 DNA sequence: TGTGCCAGCAGCTCAGGACTAGCGGGAGGGCCTGAGCAGTTCTTC. The encoded protein is CASSSGLAGGPEQFF.

By share of the sample, this clonotype is medium-sized. The size of this beta chain means little, since it is a stray read in a library made for alpha chains. This rearrangement joins TRBV23-1 to TRBJ2-4; D unresolved. TRBV23-1 is labeled an ORF, and its function is uncertain. V was pared by 7 bases and J by 8 bases, with 12 bases between. CDR3 length equals 12 residues. The CDR3 spells CASTHRRYIQYF. DNA of the CDR3: TGCGCCAGCACCCACCGTCGGTACATTCAGTACTTC.

Concerning this clonotype: This beta chain was picked up by a library intended for alpha chains and is off target, so its count carries little meaning. The chain joins TRBV24-1 to TRBJ1-5; weak D call: TRBD1 (5 bases). Trimming cost V 8 bases and J 3 bases, with 13 bases left between them. This CDR3 spans 14 amino acids. Germline V CDR1 and CDR2: KGHDR, SFDVKD. CDR3 sequence reads: CATKGEGNNQPQHF. Here the CDR3 DNA reads TGTGCCACCAAAGGGGAAGGGAACAATCAGCCCCAGCATTTT.

In its sample, this clonotype is medium-sized. The library was prepared for alpha chains; this beta chain is a stray read, so its frequency means little. The rearrangement links TRBV20-1 to TRBJ1-5, with TRBD1 matching over 9 bases. CDR1 and CDR2 (germline): DFQATT, SNEGSKA (reference sequence). The trim removed 6 bases at V and 1 base at J, leaving 7 bases unmatched. This CDR3 is 15 amino acids long. The CDR3 coding sequence is TGCAGTGCACTGAACAGGGGGCAAAGCAATCAGCCCCAGCATTTT. Protein product: CSALNRGQSNQPQHF.